The 16 T cell receptor beta chains presented below share a single source sample, sequenced in a study of breast tumors, draining lymph nodes, adjacent tissues. Breast cancer patients provided tissue from their axillary draining lymph nodes. TCRdb called the multiplex PCR reads again in MiXCR, with one record for every CDR3 protein. The profile shows 150,000 to 200,000 distinct CDR3 sequences, roughly a third of them singletons. The sequenced material came from axillary lymph node tissue. These receptors were collected from a female donor with breast cancer. Some clones in this sample may be carry-over from other donors' samples.

This clonotype was observed many times. The J gene is TRBJ1-2, the V gene TRBV20-1; D ambiguous. The CDR3 loop spans 12 amino acids. Germline-derived CDR1 and CDR2 are DFQATT and SNEGSKA (reference sequence). Trimming removed 3 bases at V and 2 bases at J, with 7 bases between. The CDR3 coding sequence is TGCAGTGCTAGGGAGTTAAACTATGGCTACACCTTC. Translation gives CSARELNYGYTF.

This clonotype was picked up many times. The chain carries TRBV27 and TRBJ1-6; D call uncertain. CDR1 and CDR2 from the germline V gene are MNHEY and SMNVEV (reference sequence). Trimming shortened V by 4 bases and J by 9 bases, and 10 bases separated the two germline ends. This CDR3 has 13 amino acids. CDR3 DNA: TGTGCCAGCAGTTGGAACAGCGGTTCACCCCTCCACTTT. Protein product: CASSWNSGSPLHF.

This clonotype was recorded many times. This chain joins TRBV20-1 and TRBJ2-7; TRBD1 or TRBD2 may be the D gene (5 bases each). Trimming shortened V by 3 bases and J by 7 bases, and 22 bases separated the two germline ends. CDR3 size: 15 residues. Looked up from germline, CDR1 is DFQATT and CDR2 is SNEGSKA (reference sequence). In DNA, the CDR3 is TGCAGTGCTAGGGGACCAGGCGGGCGGAAGAATGAGCAGTACTTC. Translated, it gives CSARGPGGRKNEQYF.

This clonotype was picked up many times. V gene TRBV20-1 combines with J gene TRBJ2-1; D might be TRBD2 (5 bases). The V end was cut by 2 bases, the J end by 0 bases, with 20 bases between. Germline lookup yields CDR1 DFQATT and CDR2 SNEGSKA (reference sequence). There are 18 residues in the CDR3. This chain's CDR3 is CSARSTKAGSLSYNEQFF. The CDR3 region has the DNA TGCAGTGCTAGATCAACTAAGGCGGGCTCGCTCTCCTACAATGAGCAGTTCTTC.

This clonotype was counted many times. The J gene is TRBJ1-5, the V gene TRBV15; D is unresolved. This CDR3 has 15 residues. V lost 0 bases and J 4 bases, leaving 10 bases between the germline ends. Germline V CDR1 and CDR2: LNHNV, YYDKDF (reference sequence). DNA for the CDR3: TGTGCCACCAGCAGAGATCTTAACCTAAATCAGCCCCAGCATTTT. Amino acids: CATSRDLNLNQPQHF.

V and J are TRBV11-2 and TRBJ2-1; 9 bases agree with TRBD1. CDR1 is SGHAT, CDR2 FQNNGV, per germline. With V trimmed by 1 base and J by 6 bases, 7 bases remained unmatched. CDR3 size: 16 residues. CDR3 in DNA: TGTGCCAGCAGCTTAGGCCGGGACAGGGAAGGCAATGAGCAGTTCTTC. This translates into CASSLGRDREGNEQFF.

A note on this clonotype: No conserved phenylalanine or tryptophan ends this CDR3, so it is likely a read error. The J gene is TRBJ2-2, the V gene TRBV7-3; 7 bases fit TRBD2. CDR1 is SGHTA, CDR2 FQGTGA, per germline. The CDR3 length is 16 residues. CDR3 loop: CASSLGLVGNAGELFL. The CDR3 DNA reads as TGTGCCAGCAGCCTAGGACTAGTTGGGAACGCCGGGGAGCTGTTTCTT.

This clonotype was seen at least ten times. The chain uses TRBV5-6 and TRBJ2-7, with 8 bases identical to TRBD1. Germline V CDR1 and CDR2: SGHDT, YYEEEE. This CDR3 spans 13 amino acids. Trimming took 3 bases from V and 6 from J; bases not matched to a gene: 5. The CDR3 DNA is TGTGCCAGCAGCTATGCAGGGGGCGGCGAGCAGTACTTC. Its translation: CASSYAGGGEQYF.

This clonotype was observed a handful of times. The rearrangement links TRBV3-1 to TRBJ2-7, with unresolved D. V lost 1 base to trimming and J lost 0 bases, with 10 bases between them. The CDR3 loop spans 15 amino acids. CDR1 is LGHDT and CDR2 is YNNKEL in the germline V gene (reference sequence). The DNA of the CDR3 is TGTGCCAGCAGCCAAGTGATCACAACCTCCTACGAGCAGTACTTC. It is translated as CASSQVITTSYEQYF.

This clonotype occurred many times. This chain joins TRBV11-3 and TRBJ2-5, with 9 bases lining up with TRBD1. Germline V lookup: CDR1 SGHNT, CDR2 YENEEA. Trimming removed 2 bases from V and 5 bases from J; junction bases left unmatched: 3. The CDR3 contains 14 residues. The CDR3 DNA follows: TGTGCCAGCAGCTTATACAGGGGGCGTGAGACCCAGTACTTC. Translated, it gives CASSLYRGRETQYF.

In DNA form, the CDR3 reads TGTGCCTGGAGTGGAAGACTAGCGGGAAATACCGGGGAGCTGTTTTTT. Translated: CAWSGRLAGNTGELFF. The chain uses TRBV30 and TRBJ2-2, with TRBD2 matching 11 bases. CDR3 size: 16 residues. V lost 1 base to trimming and J lost 5 bases; unmatched junction nucleotides: 6. CDR1 is GTSNPN, CDR2 SVGIG, per germline (reference sequence).

In the case of this clonotype: A much larger clone differs by one base, so this may be a read error. The CDR3 end shows no conserved phenylalanine or tryptophan, and so a read error is likely. The gene calls are TRBV7-9 and TRBJ2-1; D gene unclear. The CDR3 totals 14 residues. Trimming removed 10 bases at V and 2 bases at J, with 15 bases between. Germline V gives CDR1 SEHNR, CDR2 FQNEAQ (reference sequence). The CDR3 DNA follows: TGTGCCACTTCGACCCTGGATGCCTACAATGAGCAGTTCCTC. Amino acid sequence: CATSTLDAYNEQFL.

This clonotype came up many times. The chain joins TRBV9 to TRBJ2-1, with 7 bases that match TRBD2. This CDR3 is built from 14 residues. The ends lost 6 bases at V and 8 bases at J; junction bases unmatched: 11. CDR1 is SGDLS and CDR2 is YYNGEE in the germline V gene. CDR3 protein: CASMGAGSTDEQFF. For the CDR3, the DNA is TGTGCCAGCATGGGAGCGGGGAGCACGGATGAGCAGTTCTTC.

This clonotype was seen at least ten times. The V and J genes are TRBV2 and TRBJ1-2; no clear D. Trimming removed 4 bases from V and 8 bases from J, with 11 bases in between. CDR3 length equals 12 residues. Per the germline V gene, CDR1 is SNHLY and CDR2 is FYNNEI. In nucleotides, the CDR3 is TGTGCCAGCAGTGGGGAGTTGGGCGGCTACACCTTC. Translated, it gives CASSGELGGYTF.

This clonotype was detected ten times or more. This chain uses TRBV7-9 with TRBJ2-7; D might be TRBD2 (6 bases). Germline V CDR1 and CDR2: SEHNR, FQNEAQ (reference sequence). Between the trimmed V and J ends, which lost 1 base and 2 bases, there was a span of 18 bases. The CDR3 has 17 residues. CDR3 DNA: TGTGCCAGCAGCTTAGTAGAGGGGAGGACGCGACCCTACGAGCAGTACTTC. It encodes CASSLVEGRTRPYEQYF.

This clonotype was seen many times. The rearrangement uses TRBV10-1 and TRBJ2-1; D is possibly TRBD1 (5 bases). The CDR3 covers 12 residues. Germline V gene lookup returns CDR1 WNHNN and CDR2 SYGVQD (reference sequence). Trimming took off 8 bases at V and 6 bases at J, with 11 bases between the two ends. Here the CDR3 DNA reads TGCGCCAGCGGGGTACAGGCCAATGAGCAGTTCTTC. It codes for CASGVQANEQFF.